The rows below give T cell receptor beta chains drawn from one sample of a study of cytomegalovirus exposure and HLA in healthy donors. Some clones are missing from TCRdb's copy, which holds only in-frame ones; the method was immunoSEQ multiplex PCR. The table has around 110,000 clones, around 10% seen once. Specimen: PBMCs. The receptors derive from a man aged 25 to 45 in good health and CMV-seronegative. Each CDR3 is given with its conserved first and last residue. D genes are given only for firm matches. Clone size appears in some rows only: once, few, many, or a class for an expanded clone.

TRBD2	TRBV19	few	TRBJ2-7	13	CASSHGLAYEQYF	TGTGCCAGTAGTCACGGACTAGCCTACGAGCAGTACTTC
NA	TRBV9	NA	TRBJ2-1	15	CASSSGVASYNEQFF	TGTGCCAGCAGTTCCGGGGTAGCGTCCTACAATGAGCAGTTCTTC
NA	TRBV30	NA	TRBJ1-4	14	CAWSVGAFNEKLFF	TGTGCCTGGAGTGTAGGGGCTTTCAATGAAAAACTGTTTTTT
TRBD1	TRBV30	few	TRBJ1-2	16	CAWAERQGHFNYGYTF	TGTGCCTGGGCGGAGAGACAGGGACATTTTAACTATGGCTACACCTTC
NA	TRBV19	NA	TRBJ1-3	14	CASRRRVSGNTIYF	TGTGCCAGTAGGCGCAGGGTATCTGGAAACACCATATATTTT
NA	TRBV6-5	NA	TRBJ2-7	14	CASSYSGGTYEQYF	TGTGCCAGCAGTTACTCGGGGGGTACCTACGAGCAGTACTTC
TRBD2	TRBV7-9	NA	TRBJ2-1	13	CASSLGDRGDQFF	TGTGCCAGCAGCTTAGGCGACCGGGGGGACCAGTTCTTC
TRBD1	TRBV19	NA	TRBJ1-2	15	CASSTGTDDNYGYTF	TGTGCCAGTAGTACCGGGACAGACGATAACTATGGCTACACCTTC
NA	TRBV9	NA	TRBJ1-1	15	CASSVGVLVNTEAFF	TGTGCCAGCAGCGTAGGGGTCCTAGTGAACACTGAAGCTTTCTTT
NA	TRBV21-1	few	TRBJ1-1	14	CASSTPFGAVGAFF	TGTGCCAGCAGCACTCCGTTTGGGGCCGTAGGAGCTTTCTTT
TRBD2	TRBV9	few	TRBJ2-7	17	CASSVAASGGDGDEQYF	TGTGCCAGCAGCGTAGCGGCTAGCGGAGGGGATGGGGACGAGCAGTACTTC
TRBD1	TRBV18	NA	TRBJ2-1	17	CASSPPTGEREYNEQFF	TGTGCCAGCTCACCACCGACAGGGGAAAGGGAATACAATGAGCAGTTCTTC
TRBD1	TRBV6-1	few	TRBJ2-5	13	CASSERDRETQYF	TGTGCCAGCAGTGAAAGGGACAGGGAGACCCAGTACTTC
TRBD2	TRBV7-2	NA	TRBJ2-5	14	CASSLMGGEETQYF	TGTGCCAGCAGCTTAATGGGGGGGGAAGAGACCCAGTACTTC
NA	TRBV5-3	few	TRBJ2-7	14	CARSLGRGAYEQYF	TGTGCCAGAAGCCTGGGCAGGGGGGCCTACGAGCAGTACTTC
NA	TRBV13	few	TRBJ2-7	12	CASSLGPGEQYF	TGTGCCAGCAGCTTAGGACCGGGAGAGCAGTACTTC
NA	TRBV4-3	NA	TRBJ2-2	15	CASSQELWSTGELFF	TGCGCCAGCAGCCAAGAACTATGGTCCACCGGGGAGCTGTTTTTT
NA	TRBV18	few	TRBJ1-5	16	CASSPAQGYSNQPQHF	TGTGCCAGCTCACCAGCCCAGGGTTATAGCAATCAGCCCCAGCATTTT
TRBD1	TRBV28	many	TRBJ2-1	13	CASSMGQGYEQFF	TGTGCCAGCAGTATGGGACAGGGATATGAGCAGTTCTTC
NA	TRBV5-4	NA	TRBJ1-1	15	CASSPREGGYTETFF	TGTGCCAGCAGCCCGAGGGAGGGCGGCTACACTGAAACTTTCTTT
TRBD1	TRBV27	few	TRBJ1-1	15	CASSSLGQGNTEAFF	TGTGCCAGCAGTTCCCTCGGACAGGGAAACACTGAAGCTTTCTTT
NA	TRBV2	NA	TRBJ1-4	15	CASTLTGVTNEKLFF	TGTGCCAGCACATTAACGGGGGTCACTAATGAAAAACTGTTTTTT
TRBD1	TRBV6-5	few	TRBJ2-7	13	CASSSGQGKQQYF	TGTGCCAGCAGTTCAGGACAGGGTAAGCAGCAGTACTTC
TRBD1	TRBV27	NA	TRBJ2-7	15	CASSFGGQGAQGQYF	TGTGCCAGCAGTTTTGGGGGACAGGGGGCGCAGGGGCAGTACTTC
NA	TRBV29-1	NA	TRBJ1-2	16	CSVDTRGRRINYGYTF	TGCAGCGTTGATACCAGGGGACGCCGCATTAACTATGGCTACACCTTC
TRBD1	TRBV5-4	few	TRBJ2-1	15	CASSFGQGSYNEQFF	TGTGCCAGCAGCTTCGGACAGGGGTCCTACAATGAGCAGTTCTTC